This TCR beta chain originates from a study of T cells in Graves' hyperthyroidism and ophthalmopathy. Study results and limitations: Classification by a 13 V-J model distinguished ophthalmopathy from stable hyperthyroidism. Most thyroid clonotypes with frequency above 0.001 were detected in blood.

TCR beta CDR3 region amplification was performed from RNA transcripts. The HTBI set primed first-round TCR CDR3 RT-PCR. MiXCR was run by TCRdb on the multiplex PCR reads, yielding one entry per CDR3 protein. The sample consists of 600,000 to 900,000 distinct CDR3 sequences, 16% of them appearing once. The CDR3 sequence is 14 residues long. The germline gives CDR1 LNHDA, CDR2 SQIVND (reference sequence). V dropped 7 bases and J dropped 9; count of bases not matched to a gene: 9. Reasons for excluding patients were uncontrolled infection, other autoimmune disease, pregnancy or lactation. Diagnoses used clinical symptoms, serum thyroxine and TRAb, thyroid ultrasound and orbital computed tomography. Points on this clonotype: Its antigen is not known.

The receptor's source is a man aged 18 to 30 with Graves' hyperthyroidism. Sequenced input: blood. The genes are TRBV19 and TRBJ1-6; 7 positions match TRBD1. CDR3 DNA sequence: TGTGCCAGTAATCTGGACAGGAAGGGTTCACCCCTCCACTTT. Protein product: CASNLDRKGSPLHF. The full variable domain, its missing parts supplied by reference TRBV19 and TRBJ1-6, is DGGITQSPKYLFRKEGQNVTLSCEQNLNHDAMYWYRQDPGQGLRLIYYSQIVNDFQKGDIAEGYSVSREKKESFPLTVTSAQKNPTAFYLCASNLDRKGSPLHFGNGTRLTVT.